Listed here are 28 T cell receptor beta chains from one sample, sequenced in a study of cytomegalovirus exposure and HLA in healthy donors. Some clones are missing from TCRdb's copy, which holds only in-frame ones; the method was immunoSEQ multiplex PCR. The repertoire consists of about 130,000 clones, with approximately 82% occurring once and the leading ten covering approximately 30%. Sequencing was performed on PBMCs. These receptor sequences come from a man aged 25-40 years in good health and CMV-seropositive.

This clone occurred once. The chain carries TRBV2 and TRBJ1-1; D is undetermined. This CDR3 region has 13 residues. Germline lookup yields CDR1 SNHLY and CDR2 FYNNEI. V was shortened by 4 bases and J by 1 base, with 7 bases between the two germline ends. In DNA, the CDR3 is TGTGCCAGCAGTGGGGAGGGGAACACTGAAGCTTTCTTT. This codes for CASSGEGNTEAFF. Complete variable domain (other parts from reference TRBV2 and TRBJ1-1): EPEVTQTPSHQVTQMGQEVILRCVPISNHLYFYWYRQILGQKVEFLVSFYNNEISEKSEIFDDQFSVERPDGSNFTLKIRSTKLEDSAMYFCASSGEGNTEAFFGQGTRLTVV.

The chain joins TRBV5-1 to TRBJ1-1; 10 nucleotides align to TRBD1. The germline V gene encodes CDR1 SGHRS and CDR2 YFSETQ. The CDR3 runs 15 residues. V lost 4 bases to trimming and J lost 6 bases; unmatched junction nucleotides: 9. CDR3 loop: CASSAVPGTGAEAFF. CDR3 bases: TGCGCCAGCAGCGCGGTGCCCGGGACAGGGGCTGAAGCTTTCTTT.

The chain carries TRBV2 and TRBJ2-5; 9 bases line up with TRBD2. Looked up from germline, CDR1 is SNHLY and CDR2 is FYNNEI. V shed 5 bases, J shed 5 bases, and the junction held 6 bases outside the gene matches. CDR3 length: 14 amino acids. CDR3 sequence reads: CASSFDLAGETQYF. In nucleotides, the CDR3 is TGTGCCAGCAGTTTCGACCTAGCGGGGGAGACCCAGTACTTC.

This clone was recorded once. The rearrangement joins TRBV6-5 to TRBJ2-7; no clear D. V lost 6 bases to trimming and J lost 3 bases, with 15 bases between them. Germline V gives CDR1 MNHEY, CDR2 SVGAGI. The CDR3 loop spans 14 amino acids. CDR3 loop: CASSPSVSVYEQYF. The CDR3 bases are TGTGCCAGCAGCCCCTCGGTTTCGGTCTACGAGCAGTACTTC.

This chain uses TRBV9 with TRBJ1-4, with 7 bases fitting TRBD1. The CDR3 covers 15 residues. From germline, CDR1 is SGDLS and CDR2 YYNGEE. Germline trimming cut 0 bases from V and 7 bases from J; bases unmatched to any gene: 6. CDR3 nucleotides: TGTGCCAGCAGCGTAGGAGAGGGGGCGTTTGAAAAACTGTTTTTT. As protein: CASSVGEGAFEKLFF. Using reference TRBV9 and TRBJ1-4 for the parts outside the CDR3, the full variable domain is DSGVTQTPKHLITATGQRVTLRCSPRSGDLSVYWYQQSLDQGLQFLIQYYNGEERAKGNILERFSAQQFPDLHSELNLSSLELGDSALYFCASSVGEGAFEKLFFGSGTQLSVL.

This clone was observed a few times. This chain links TRBV11-2 with TRBJ2-7, with TRBD2 as a possible D gene (6 bases). The CDR3 runs to 12 residues. Germline CDR1 is SGHAT and CDR2 is FQNNGV. The V and J ends lost 8 bases and 3 bases respectively, with 11 bases between them. CDR3 sequence reads: CASLSGGYEQYF. The CDR3, as DNA: TGTGCCAGCCTCTCCGGGGGCTACGAGCAGTACTTC.

V and J are TRBV2 and TRBJ2-2, with TRBD2 matching 9 bases. Trimming at V came to 10 bases and at J to 4 bases, leaving 16 bases not matched to a gene. The length of the CDR3 is 17 residues. Looked up from germline, CDR1 is SNHLY and CDR2 is FYNNEI. The CDR3 DNA reads TGTGCCACCGCAGGGCGCGGGAGGGCCTCGGGCACCGGGGAGCTGTTTTTT. Its protein is CATAGRGRASGTGELFF.

The chain employs TRBV7-2 and TRBJ1-2; 8 nucleotides match TRBD1. The CDR3 is 13 residues long. The junction had 6 bases not matched to a gene; V was cut back by 5 bases and J by 7 bases. Germline V lookup: CDR1 SGHTA, CDR2 FQGNSA. CDR3 DNA: TGTGCCAGCAGCCCGACAGGGGTGGGTGGCTACACCTTC. Protein product: CASSPTGVGGYTF.

This clone was counted only a few times. The genes are TRBV27 and TRBJ1-2; 11 bases map to TRBD1. CDR3 length: 18 amino acids. Per the germline V gene, CDR1 is MNHEY and CDR2 is SMNVEV (reference sequence). The V segment lost 6 bases and the J segment 4 bases; nucleotides outside the gene matches: 16. DNA for the CDR3: TGTGCCAGCAGCCTTTATTCTTATGGGGGACAGGGGGGCTATGGCTACACCTTC. It specifies CASSLYSYGGQGGYGYTF.

V is TRBV29-1 and J is TRBJ1-1, with D maybe TRBD1 (6 bases). This CDR3 is 11 amino acids long. CDR1 is SQVTM, CDR2 ANQGSEA, per germline. V was cut by 5 bases and J by 4 bases, with 8 bases left in between. CDR3 DNA: TGCAGCGTTTCCAGGGGCACTGAAGCTTTCTTT. Translation gives CSVSRGTEAFF.

The J gene is TRBJ2-7, the V gene TRBV5-6, with D possibly matching TRBD1 (5 bases). Germline V gene lookup returns CDR1 SGHDT and CDR2 YYEEEE. The ends were cut back, 2 bases at V and 5 bases at J, with 8 bases in the middle. This CDR3 comprises 12 residues. CDR3 nucleotide sequence: TGTGCCAGCAGCTTTGGGGCCCACGAGCAGTACTTC. Its protein is CASSFGAHEQYF.

The V call is TRBV7-3, the J call TRBJ1-6; 8 bases fit TRBD1. Germline-derived CDR1 and CDR2 are SGHTA and FQGTGA. The CDR3 is made up of 14 amino acids. The ends lost 3 bases at V and 9 bases at J; junction bases unmatched: 4. The CDR3 bases are TGTGCCAGCAGCTTGGGACAGGCGACTTCACCCCTCCACTTT. Residues: CASSLGQATSPLHF.

The chain uses TRBV27 and TRBJ2-4; the D gene is possibly TRBD1 (8 bases). Trimming shortened V by 8 bases and J by 5 bases, and 19 bases separated the two germline ends. This CDR3 is built from 15 residues. Germline CDR1 is MNHEY and CDR2 is SMNVEV (reference sequence). The CDR3 nucleotides read TGTGCCAGCGCTGGGGGGGGGACAGGAGAAAACATTCAGTACTTC. Translating it yields CASAGGGTGENIQYF.

The count of this clone is one. V is TRBV5-4 and J is TRBJ1-1, with a possible D match to TRBD1 (5 bases). The CDR3 runs to 14 residues. CDR1 and CDR2 from the germline V gene are SGHNT and YYREEE (reference sequence). Deletions cut 4 bases from V and 2 bases from J, with 12 bases between. The CDR3 DNA reads TGTGCCAGCAGCCAGGGCAGGGTCAACACTGAAGCTTTCTTT. Translated: CASSQGRVNTEAFF.

J is TRBJ1-1 and V is TRBV5-1; possible D gene TRBD1, 6 bases. Germline lookup yields CDR1 SGHRS and CDR2 YFSETQ. With 4 bases removed from V and 7 bases from J, the gap between germline ends came to 14 bases. CDR3 length: 13 amino acids. The CDR3 sequence: CASSVGHRDEAFF. The CDR3 DNA is TGCGCCAGCAGCGTGGGACACCGGGATGAAGCTTTCTTT.

This rearrangement joins TRBV6-5 to TRBJ2-2, with 9 bases fitting TRBD1. Unmatched junction bases numbered 8, after V lost 5 bases and J lost 7 bases. CDR3 length: 15 residues. Germline CDR1 is MNHEY and CDR2 is SVGAGI. The CDR3 sequence: CASSPGTGMGGELFF. The CDR3 DNA reads as TGTGCCAGCAGTCCGGGGACAGGGATGGGCGGGGAGCTGTTTTTT.

The V gene is TRBV11-2, the J gene TRBJ2-7; a possible D gene is TRBD1 (6 bases). This CDR3 has 14 amino acids. Germline V CDR1 and CDR2: SGHAT, FQNNGV. Trimming removed 0 bases at V and 4 bases at J, with 10 bases between. Here the CDR3 DNA reads TGTGCCAGCAGCTTAGAGGGGGCGCGATACGAGCAGTACTTC. Residues: CASSLEGARYEQYF.

V and J are TRBV4-1 and TRBJ1-1; D might be TRBD1 (6 bases). The ends were cut back, 4 bases at V and 1 base at J, with 13 bases in the middle. The CDR3 runs to 15 residues. Germline lookup yields CDR1 MGHRA and CDR2 YSYEKL. CDR3 DNA sequence: TGCGCCAGCAGCCTAGTGGTGGGGGCGAACACTGAAGCTTTCTTT. It yields the protein CASSLVVGANTEAFF.

This chain uses TRBV5-6 with TRBJ2-3, with D perhaps matching TRBD2 (5 bases). Germline assignment: CDR1 SGHDT and CDR2 YYEEEE. Trimming took 2 bases from V and 3 from J, leaving 10 bases between them. This CDR3 contains 14 residues. CDR3 sequence (DNA): TGTGCCAGCAGCTTCCCGACGGGGACAGATACGCAGTATTTT. Translation: CASSFPTGTDTQYF.

J is TRBJ2-1 and V is TRBV7-7; TRBD2 agrees at 9 bases. V shed 3 bases and J 9 bases; nucleotides not matched to a gene: 3. Germline assignment: CDR1 SSHAT and CDR2 FNYEAQ (reference sequence). The CDR3 runs 13 residues. The CDR3 protein is CASSLTSGGEQFF. The CDR3 region has the DNA TGTGCCAGCAGCTTGACTAGCGGCGGTGAGCAGTTCTTC.

The chain uses TRBV2 and TRBJ2-7; 7 nucleotides match TRBD2. Germline CDR1 and CDR2: SNHLY and FYNNEI. This CDR3 is built from 14 residues. V lost 7 bases and J lost 2; bases outside the gene matches: 8. The CDR3 DNA sequence: TGTGCCAGCATCGCGGGAGTCTCAACCTACGAGCAGTACTTC. Translated, it gives CASIAGVSTYEQYF.

The J gene is TRBJ1-5, the V gene TRBV14, with D possibly matching TRBD1 (6 bases). CDR3 length equals 15 residues. V was pared by 5 bases and J by 4 bases, with 15 bases between. Germline lookup yields CDR1 SGHDN and CDR2 FVKESK. The CDR3 coding sequence is TGTGCCAGCAGCGGGTTGGACAGCTTAAATCAGCCCCAGCATTTT. It encodes CASSGLDSLNQPQHF.

The chain couples TRBV30 to TRBJ1-1; 8 positions match TRBD1. The CDR3 spans 13 residues. J lost 5 bases, V lost 3 bases, and 5 bases had no gene match. CDR1 is GTSNPN, CDR2 SVGIG, per germline (reference sequence). This CDR3 reads CAWRDRADTEAFF. The CDR3 DNA reads as TGTGCCTGGAGGGACAGGGCAGATACTGAAGCTTTCTTT.

The chain combines TRBV5-1 with TRBJ2-1; 8 nucleotides match TRBD2. Germline-derived CDR1 and CDR2 are SGHRS and YFSETQ. This CDR3 region has 16 residues. The V gene end was trimmed by 2 bases and the J gene end by 7 bases; junction bases not matched to a gene: 11. The CDR3 region is CASSLGAGEVGNEQFF. Here the CDR3 DNA reads TGCGCCAGCAGCTTAGGAGCGGGGGAGGTAGGAAATGAGCAGTTCTTC.

The gene calls are TRBV9 and TRBJ1-4; D unclear. Germline CDR1 SGDLS, CDR2 YYNGEE. CDR3 length: 15 amino acids. V lost 1 base and J 5 bases, leaving 12 bases between the germline ends. This CDR3 reads CASSVSGRANEKLFF. In DNA form, the CDR3 reads TGTGCCAGCAGCGTATCGGGAAGGGCCAATGAAAAACTGTTTTTT. The full variable domain, rest sourced from reference TRBV9 and TRBJ1-4, is DSGVTQTPKHLITATGQRVTLRCSPRSGDLSVYWYQQSLDQGLQFLIQYYNGEERAKGNILERFSAQQFPDLHSELNLSSLELGDSALYFCASSVSGRANEKLFFGSGTQLSVL.

This clone was counted a single time. The genes are TRBV7-3 and TRBJ1-2, with 7 nucleotides matching TRBD1. V dropped 5 bases and J dropped 4; count of bases not matched to a gene: 7. CDR1 and CDR2 (germline): SGHTA, FQGTGA. The CDR3 extends over 14 amino acids. The CDR3 coding sequence is TGTGCCAGCAGCCCCAAGTCAGGGGGCTATGGCTACACCTTC. It is translated as CASSPKSGGYGYTF.

The genes are TRBV13 and TRBJ2-7, with D maybe TRBD2 (7 bases). Trimming took 2 bases from V and 2 from J, leaving 22 bases between them. Germline values: CDR1 PRHDT, CDR2 FYEKMQ (reference sequence). The CDR3 contains 18 residues. The CDR3 nucleotides are TGTGCCAGCAGCTTACTTATATTGGGGGGGCCCTGGACCTACGAGCAGTACTTC. Protein: CASSLLILGGPWTYEQYF.

The rearrangement uses TRBV5-6 and TRBJ2-1; possible D gene TRBD2, 7 bases. The germline CDR1 and CDR2 sequences are SGHDT and YYEEEE. Between the trimmed V and J ends, which lost 0 bases and 4 bases, there was a span of 14 bases. The CDR3 sequence is 16 residues long. The CDR3 here is CASSLEGGLGYNEQFF. CDR3 DNA: TGTGCCAGCAGCTTGGAGGGGGGGCTGGGGTACAATGAGCAGTTCTTC.